This T cell receptor beta chain was retrieved from a study of T cell responses to AZD1222 COVID-19 vaccine. Only in-frame clones appear in the TCRdb table, and some are missing; sequencing was by immunoSEQ multiplex PCR. Here the sample spans about 86,000 clones, around 73% being singletons. Germline lookup yields CDR1 SGHRS and CDR2 YFSETQ. The CDR3 runs to 14 residues. Trimming took 0 bases from V and 1 from J; bases not matched to a gene: 0. The sample here was peripheral blood, taken on day 0 of AZD1222 vaccination. The chain recombines TRBV5-1 with TRBJ2-7; 8 bases align to TRBD2. This clonotype was sampled from an adult in good health. CDR3 in DNA: TGCGCCAGCAGCTTGGGACTAGCGTCCTACGAGCAGTACTTC. This codes for CASSLGLASYEQYF.